This T cell receptor beta chain was captured in a study of T cell responses to AZD1222 COVID-19 vaccine. Study results and limitations: Donors, mostly white British, included more females; clonal diversity was possibly underestimated. Every sample of the repertoires postdated the peak T cell response. Unmutated variant regions are reportedly targeted by nearly half of spike-specific TCRs.

Details on this clone: Its specificity is unknown.

The assay was immunoSEQ multiplex PCR, and TCRdb's table has in-frame clones only and misses some. The sample gives approximately 150,000 clones, about 91% of which show up once; 3.8% is in the top ten. Losses at the gene ends were 1 base for V and 7 bases for J; bases not matched to a gene: 6. The germline gives CDR1 GTSNPN, CDR2 SVGIG (reference sequence). The CDR3 runs 15 residues. This chain connects TRBV30 to TRBJ2-1; TRBD2 agrees at 11 bases. This clonotype was obtained from an adult who received the AZD1222 COVID-19 vaccine. The material sequenced was peripheral blood, taken 28 days after the second AZD1222 dose. CDR3 loop: CAWSGTGLAVNEQFF. The CDR3 DNA is TGTGCCTGGAGTGGAACGGGACTAGCGGTAAATGAGCAGTTCTTC.